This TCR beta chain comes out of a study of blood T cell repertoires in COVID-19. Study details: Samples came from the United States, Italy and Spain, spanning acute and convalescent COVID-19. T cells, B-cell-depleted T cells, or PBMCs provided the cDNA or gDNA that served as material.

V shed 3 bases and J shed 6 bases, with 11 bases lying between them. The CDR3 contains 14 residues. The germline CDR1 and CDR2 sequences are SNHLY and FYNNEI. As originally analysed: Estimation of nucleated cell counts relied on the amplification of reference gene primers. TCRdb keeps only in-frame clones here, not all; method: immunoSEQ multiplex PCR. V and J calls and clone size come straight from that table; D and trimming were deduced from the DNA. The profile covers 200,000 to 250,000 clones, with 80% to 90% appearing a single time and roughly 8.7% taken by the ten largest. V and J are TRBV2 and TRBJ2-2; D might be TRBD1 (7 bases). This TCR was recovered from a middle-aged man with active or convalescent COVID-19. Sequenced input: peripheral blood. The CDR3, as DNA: TGTGCCAGCAGTGACAGGGGGGCGGCCGGGGAGCTGTTTTTT. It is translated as CASSDRGAAGELFF.